The clone carrying this TCR beta chain has a handful of counts. The antigen is unknown. These data are taken from a study of blood T cells in healthy people across ages. Across the study: Researchers report that template switching captured about one barcoded beta molecule per two T cells. General study points: Per-million-T-cell TCR beta diversity fell roughly linearly with age.

Germline CDR1 and CDR2: SGDLS and YYNGEE. The CDR3 has 15 residues. Between the trimmed V and J ends, which lost 0 bases and 5 bases, there was a span of 12 bases. Primers used in a second PCR of about 6 to 11 cycles were a sample-barcoded 5' primer and a J-beta primer mix. MiXCR, applied by TCRdb to the 5' RACE reads, yields one record per CDR3 protein. The sample shows 750,000 or so distinct CDR3 sequences, roughly 25% of them seen only once. These data are also associated with another study on T cells of mothers and their children. This second report adds: Reads obtained per mother exceeded 10 million TCR beta CDR3 reads, with a few million obtained per child. Similar thymic selection effects on TCR recombination output appear in pairs, both related and unrelated.

The sequence was collected from a boy younger than 18 in good health. Source material: blood. The chain has TRBV9 and TRBJ2-1; D possibly corresponds to TRBD2 (6 bases). Written as DNA, the CDR3 is TGTGCCAGCAGCGTAGAATCGGGGGAAAACAATGAGCAGTTCTTC. Protein sequence: CASSVESGENNEQFF.